This T cell receptor beta chain comes out of a study of Ad26.COV2.S vaccination and SARS-CoV-2 variants. Overall study findings and caveats: Substantial response breadth was reportedly seen for spike-specific CD8+ and CD4+ T cells after vaccination.

Comments on this clone: The antigen remains unidentified.

Sequencing used immunoSEQ multiplex PCR; TCRdb keeps in-frame clones, though not all of them. The top ten clones hold around 4% of a sample with hundreds of thousands of clones, roughly 94% of them seen once. The sample was peripheral blood, taken after recovery from COVID-19. The sequence derives from a human donor who had recovered from COVID-19.

As DNA, the CDR3 is TGTGCCAGCAGCTTTAGACTAGCGGGGGGGCCGGGGACGCGGACCCAGTACTTC. Amino acid sequence: CASSFRLAGGPGTRTQYF. The chain combines TRBV7-6 with TRBJ2-5; 14 bases line up with TRBD2. Germline V lookup: CDR1 SGHVS, CDR2 FNYEAQ. The CDR3 is 18 amino acids. With V trimmed by 3 bases and J by 7 bases, 13 bases remained unmatched.